This entry features one T cell receptor beta chain sequence. This entry is derived from a study of blood T cell repertoires in COVID-19. As originally analysed: Amplification of reference gene primers provided the estimated nucleated cell counts. Clones were sequenced by immunoSEQ multiplex PCR, and TCRdb holds only the in-frame ones, with some missing. That table is the source of V, J and clone size, and D and trimming were worked out from the DNA. The sample has over 200,000 clones; over 75% are singletons. This CDR3 comprises 13 residues. Trimming took 5 bases from V and 7 from J, leaving 12 bases between them. Looked up from germline, CDR1 is LNHDA and CDR2 is SQIVND (reference sequence).

This receptor was taken from a woman aged 25 to 39 with acute or convalescent COVID-19. The sample consisted of peripheral blood. This chain connects TRBV19 to TRBJ1-5; D unclear. Written as DNA, the CDR3 is TGTGCCAGTAGTCCCCCGGGTAGACAGCCCCAGCATTTT. This encodes CASSPPGRQPQHF.